This is a list of T cell receptor beta chains from one sample in a study of control samples from healthy donors and cancer patients. TCRdb's copy holds only in-frame clones and misses some; the assay was immunoSEQ multiplex PCR. In the table there are under 100,000 clones, about 85% of which are singletons. Material for sequencing was blood. Source of these receptors: a woman aged 65 to 85 in good health. Both conserved end residues are part of each CDR3. D genes are given only for firm matches. Some rows have no size entry. The others give once, few or many, or a class for an expanded clone.

d_call: -; clone_size: -; j_call: TRBJ1-1; v_call: TRBV5-4; cdr3_nt: TGTGCCAGCAGCTTTAGGGGGGCTAACACTGAAGCTTTCTTT; cdr3_aa: CASSFRGANTEAFF
d_call: -; clone_size: -; j_call: TRBJ2-3; v_call: TRBV9; cdr3_nt: TGTGCCAGCGGTGGGGTGTTGAGGACAGATACGCAGTATTTT; cdr3_aa: CASGGVLRTDTQYF
d_call: TRBD2; clone_size: -; j_call: TRBJ2-2; v_call: TRBV6-2/TRBV6-3; cdr3_nt: TGTGCCAGCAGTACTAGCGGGCCGACCGGGGAGCTGTTTTTT; cdr3_aa: CASSTSGPTGELFF
d_call: TRBD2; clone_size: once; j_call: TRBJ2-5; v_call: TRBV7-2; cdr3_nt: TGTGCCAGCAGCTTAGGGCGGGAGTCGTGGGAGACCCAGTACTTC; cdr3_aa: CASSLGRESWETQYF
d_call: TRBD1; clone_size: -; j_call: TRBJ1-4; v_call: TRBV6-5; cdr3_nt: TGTGCCAGCAGTTCCCCGGGACAGGGTCATGAAAAACTGTTTTTT; cdr3_aa: CASSSPGQGHEKLFF
d_call: -; clone_size: -; j_call: TRBJ2-1; v_call: TRBV3-1/TRBV3-2; cdr3_nt: TGTGCCAGCAGCCAAGCGTTTTCCTACAATGAGCAGTTCTTC; cdr3_aa: CASSQAFSYNEQFF
d_call: TRBD1; clone_size: -; j_call: TRBJ1-1; v_call: TRBV25-1; cdr3_nt: TGTGCCAGCAGTGCCCTGCTTGGACAGGGCAGGGGGGCTTTCTTT; cdr3_aa: CASSALLGQGRGAFF
d_call: -; clone_size: -; j_call: TRBJ2-1; v_call: TRBV7-3; cdr3_nt: TGTGCCAGCAGCACGGGGGCCTCCTACAATGAGCAGTTCTTC; cdr3_aa: CASSTGASYNEQFF
d_call: -; clone_size: -; j_call: TRBJ1-1; v_call: TRBV18; cdr3_nt: TGTGCCAGCTCACCACAGGAGGGGGTGGGCACTGAAGCTTTCTTT; cdr3_aa: CASSPQEGVGTEAFF
d_call: -; clone_size: -; j_call: TRBJ1-2; v_call: TRBV7-2; cdr3_nt: TGTGCCAGCAGCTTATCAGGGGTTGGGGAAGGCTACACCTTC; cdr3_aa: CASSLSGVGEGYTF
d_call: TRBD1; clone_size: -; j_call: TRBJ2-1; v_call: TRBV5-1; cdr3_nt: TGCGCCAGCACTACCGGGACAGGGGAGATCAATGAGCAGTTCTTC; cdr3_aa: CASTTGTGEINEQFF
d_call: -; clone_size: -; j_call: TRBJ2-5; v_call: TRBV29-1; cdr3_nt: TGCAGCGTTGACGGGACAAGTCAACAAGAGACCCAGTACTTC; cdr3_aa: CSVDGTSQQETQYF
d_call: TRBD1; clone_size: -; j_call: TRBJ1-6; v_call: TRBV7-9; cdr3_nt: TGTGCCAGCAGCCGGGACAGCCCTAATTCACCCCTCCACTTT; cdr3_aa: CASSRDSPNSPLHF
d_call: TRBD2; clone_size: few; j_call: TRBJ2-2; v_call: TRBV29-1; cdr3_nt: TGCAGCGCTACGACGGGGGGCACCGGGGAGCTGTTTTTT; cdr3_aa: CSATTGGTGELFF
d_call: -; clone_size: -; j_call: TRBJ2-7; v_call: TRBV6-1; cdr3_nt: TGTGCCAGCAGTGACGGCTTCAACAGGCTGGACGAGCAGTACTTC; cdr3_aa: CASSDGFNRLDEQYF
d_call: -; clone_size: -; j_call: TRBJ2-1; v_call: TRBV6-5; cdr3_nt: TGTGCCAGCATCGGGGGCGATGAGCAGTTCTTC; cdr3_aa: CASIGGDEQFF
d_call: -; clone_size: -; j_call: TRBJ1-1; v_call: TRBV6-1; cdr3_nt: TGTGCCAGCAGTGACTTTCCCCCGGGGGCGGTGAACACTGAAGCTTTCTTT; cdr3_aa: CASSDFPPGAVNTEAFF
d_call: -; clone_size: -; j_call: TRBJ1-1; v_call: TRBV11-2; cdr3_nt: TGTGCCAGCAGCTTAGGTATAGCGTCGGCCGCGACTGAAGCTTTCTTT; cdr3_aa: CASSLGIASAATEAFF
d_call: TRBD2; clone_size: once; j_call: TRBJ2-1; v_call: TRBV27; cdr3_nt: TGTGCCAGCAGTTCCCCTTCGGGGGGGCCGAATGAGCAGTTCTTC; cdr3_aa: CASSSPSGGPNEQFF
d_call: TRBD2; clone_size: -; j_call: TRBJ2-1; v_call: TRBV2; cdr3_nt: TGTGCCAGCAGTGACTCGGGGGGTACCTACAATGAGCAGTTCTTC; cdr3_aa: CASSDSGGTYNEQFF
d_call: TRBD2; clone_size: -; j_call: TRBJ2-5; v_call: TRBV5-1; cdr3_nt: TGCGCCAGCAGCTTGGGGGAGCGGGGGGCACCAGAGACCCAGTACTTC; cdr3_aa: CASSLGERGAPETQYF
d_call: TRBD1; clone_size: -; j_call: TRBJ1-4; v_call: TRBV11-2; cdr3_nt: TGTGCCAGCAGCTCCTACAGGGGGCGAAATGAAAAACTGTTTTTT; cdr3_aa: CASSSYRGRNEKLFF
d_call: -; clone_size: -; j_call: TRBJ2-1; v_call: TRBV20-1; cdr3_nt: TGCAGTGCTCCCCGGGAGCCTGAGCAGTTCTTC; cdr3_aa: CSAPREPEQFF
d_call: -; clone_size: -; j_call: TRBJ1-1; v_call: TRBV19; cdr3_nt: TGTGCCAGTCATTGGGGGGGACAAATTGGAGAAGCTTTCTTT; cdr3_aa: CASHWGGQIGEAFF
d_call: -; clone_size: -; j_call: TRBJ2-1; v_call: TRBV20-1; cdr3_nt: TGCAGTGCTAGAGATCCCAATGAGCAGTTCTTC; cdr3_aa: CSARDPNEQFF
d_call: -; clone_size: few; j_call: TRBJ1-6; v_call: TRBV3-1/TRBV3-2; cdr3_nt: TGTGCCAGCAGCCCAGACAGCGTAGCTTTGAATTCACCCCTCCACTTT; cdr3_aa: CASSPDSVALNSPLHF
d_call: -; clone_size: -; j_call: TRBJ1-4; v_call: TRBV2; cdr3_nt: TGTGCCAGCAGTGTACCGACCGCTTTAGGGGAAAAACTGTTTTTT; cdr3_aa: CASSVPTALGEKLFF
d_call: -; clone_size: -; j_call: TRBJ1-1; v_call: TRBV19; cdr3_nt: TGTGCCAGTAGTATTGAGAACACTGAAGCTTTCTTT; cdr3_aa: CASSIENTEAFF
d_call: -; clone_size: -; j_call: TRBJ1-1; v_call: TRBV18; cdr3_nt: TGTGCCAGCTCACCATTGGGGGAAAACACTGAAGCTTTCTTT; cdr3_aa: CASSPLGENTEAFF
d_call: -; clone_size: -; j_call: TRBJ2-5; v_call: TRBV25-1; cdr3_nt: TGTGCCAGCACGGGGACACAAAAAGAGACCCAGTACTTC; cdr3_aa: CASTGTQKETQYF
d_call: TRBD2; clone_size: -; j_call: TRBJ2-3; v_call: TRBV10-3; cdr3_nt: TGTGCCATCAGTGAAGGGACTAGATTCACAGATACGCAGTATTTT; cdr3_aa: CAISEGTRFTDTQYF
d_call: -; clone_size: -; j_call: TRBJ1-6; v_call: TRBV25-1; cdr3_nt: TGTGCCAGCAGTGATCCCCGACGGAATTCACCCCTCCACTTT; cdr3_aa: CASSDPRRNSPLHF
d_call: -; clone_size: -; j_call: TRBJ1-1; v_call: TRBV9; cdr3_nt: TGTGCCAGCAGCGTAGAAGGGGGTGGCCTCCGTTCTTTCACTGAAGCTTTCTTT; cdr3_aa: CASSVEGGGLRSFTEAFF
d_call: -; clone_size: many; j_call: TRBJ1-2; v_call: TRBV9; cdr3_nt: TGTGCCAGCAGCTCCCAGGGAGGCGTCCGGGGGAACTATGGCTACACCTTC; cdr3_aa: CASSSQGGVRGNYGYTF
d_call: -; clone_size: -; j_call: TRBJ2-6; v_call: TRBV2; cdr3_nt: TGTGCCAGCAGCACAGGGACCCTCTCTGGGGCCAACGTCCTGACTTTC; cdr3_aa: CASSTGTLSGANVLTF
d_call: TRBD1; clone_size: -; j_call: TRBJ2-5; v_call: TRBV5-1; cdr3_nt: TGCGCCAGCAGCTTGGGGACAGGGAACCCAAATCAAGAGACCCAGTACTTC; cdr3_aa: CASSLGTGNPNQETQYF
d_call: TRBD1; clone_size: -; j_call: TRBJ1-1; v_call: TRBV5-1; cdr3_nt: TGCGCCAGCAGCCCGGGGACAGGGGGTTTTGTCTACACTGAAGCTTTCTTT; cdr3_aa: CASSPGTGGFVYTEAFF
d_call: -; clone_size: -; j_call: TRBJ1-3; v_call: TRBV27; cdr3_nt: TGTGCCAGCAGTTTAAACGCGGACCTTGGAAACACCATATATTTT; cdr3_aa: CASSLNADLGNTIYF
d_call: TRBD1; clone_size: -; j_call: TRBJ2-5; v_call: TRBV7-7; cdr3_nt: TGTGCTAGCAGCTTAGGACAGGGAGAGACCCAGTACTTC; cdr3_aa: CASSLGQGETQYF
d_call: TRBD1; clone_size: -; j_call: TRBJ2-1; v_call: TRBV19; cdr3_nt: TGTGCCAGTAGTAGGGACAGAGCCTACAATGAGCAGTTCTTC; cdr3_aa: CASSRDRAYNEQFF
d_call: -; clone_size: few; j_call: TRBJ1-6; v_call: TRBV3-1/TRBV3-2; cdr3_nt: TGTGCCAGCAGCCAAGAAGGGCGCCGTCGGAATTCACCCCTCCACTTT; cdr3_aa: CASSQEGRRRNSPLHF
d_call: -; clone_size: -; j_call: TRBJ1-1; v_call: TRBV7-2; cdr3_nt: TGTGCCAGCAGCTTAGAGGCTTTGGTGACTGAAGCTTTCTTT; cdr3_aa: CASSLEALVTEAFF
d_call: -; clone_size: -; j_call: TRBJ2-1; v_call: TRBV10-3; cdr3_nt: TGTGCCATCAGTGATTTTGAGCGGAGGGGGGATGAGCAGTTCTTC; cdr3_aa: CAISDFERRGDEQFF
d_call: TRBD2; clone_size: -; j_call: TRBJ2-5; v_call: TRBV4-3; cdr3_nt: TGCGCCAGCAGCCAAGAGGCTAGCGGGAGCCGGGAGACCCAGTACTTC; cdr3_aa: CASSQEASGSRETQYF
d_call: -; clone_size: once; j_call: TRBJ2-7; v_call: TRBV7-2; cdr3_nt: TGTGCCAGCAGCCCGGTGGGACCCGGGGGACGCGAGCAGTACTTC; cdr3_aa: CASSPVGPGGREQYF
d_call: TRBD1; clone_size: once; j_call: TRBJ1-5; v_call: TRBV3-1/TRBV3-2; cdr3_nt: TGTGCCAGCAGCCAGCAGACAGGGGCAAATCAGCCCCAGCATTTT; cdr3_aa: CASSQQTGANQPQHF
d_call: -; clone_size: -; j_call: TRBJ2-5; v_call: TRBV11-2; cdr3_nt: TGTGCCAGCAGCTTAGTTGGGGGGTGGCAAGAGACCCAGTACTTC; cdr3_aa: CASSLVGGWQETQYF
d_call: -; clone_size: -; j_call: TRBJ1-1; v_call: TRBV29-1; cdr3_nt: TGCAGCGTTGGGGGAGGCGTTCGTCTCATGAACACTGAAGCTTTCTTT; cdr3_aa: CSVGGGVRLMNTEAFF
d_call: TRBD1; clone_size: once; j_call: TRBJ2-3; v_call: TRBV14; cdr3_nt: TGTGCCAGCAGCCACCGACAGGGGTTCGATACGCAGTATTTT; cdr3_aa: CASSHRQGFDTQYF